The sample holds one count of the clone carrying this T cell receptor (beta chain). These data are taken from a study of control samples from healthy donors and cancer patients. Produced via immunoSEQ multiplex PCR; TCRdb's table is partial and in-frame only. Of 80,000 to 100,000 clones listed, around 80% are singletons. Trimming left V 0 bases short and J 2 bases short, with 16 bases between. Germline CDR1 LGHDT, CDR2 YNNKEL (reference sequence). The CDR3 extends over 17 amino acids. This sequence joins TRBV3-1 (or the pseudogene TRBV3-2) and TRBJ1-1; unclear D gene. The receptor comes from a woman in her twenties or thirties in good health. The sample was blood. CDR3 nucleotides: TGTGCCAGCAGCCAAGATCTAGGGTGGAAAAGAAACACTGAAGCTTTCTTT. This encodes CASSQDLGWKRNTEAFF.